The sequence of this T cell receptor beta chain was determined in a study of T-cell memory formation after mild COVID-19 (dated by TCRdb to about 2021). Background on the whole study: Most TCR sequence clusters were specific to one of the two donors. The cohort comprised two young, previously healthy adult volunteers, one female and one male. T-cell clones expanding and contracting after mild COVID-19 in two donors were tracked by longitudinal TCRalpha and TCRbeta repertoire sequencing. Results the study describes overall, beyond this receptor: The second-wave clones that peaked on day 37 were not confirmed to be SARS-CoV-2 specific. Contracting CD4+ clones turned up mainly in the CM and EM memory subsets, whereas EMRA was where CD8+ clones were enriched. Only two mild cases were covered in the study, and larger cohorts including severe cases with pre-infection samples were considered necessary. Balanced CD4/CD8 phenotypes were observed for clones contracting from day 15 to 85, whereas a bias towards CD4+ was observed for a second wave of clones expanding from day 15 to 37. The detection of some responding clones in pre-infection memory suggests that pre-existing cross-reactive memory T cells joined the SARS-CoV-2 response.

At the junction V is shortened by 5 bases and J by 2 bases, with 15 bases in between. From a lookup of the germline V gene, CDR1 and CDR2 are LGHNA and YNFKEQ. Reading from cysteine to phenylalanine, the CDR3 counts 15 amino acids. The read is trimmed to its CDR3 DNA, 45 bases read in frame from base 1. This clonotype was recorded a few times. There is no known antigen for this receptor. Per-nucleotide qualities are absent, and no much larger clonotype sits a single base away. PBMCs were isolated by Ficoll-Paque density gradient centrifugation. Sequenced on an Illumina NovaSeq 6000. Using 5'RACE with constant-segment primers, TCRalpha and TCRbeta cDNA libraries were constructed, with sample barcodes and unique molecular identifiers added in the process. RNA was extracted from every sample with Trizol reagent. Library amplification was performed in two PCR steps, and a second sample barcode and Illumina TruSeq adapters were introduced in the second step. Sequencing of libraries was performed on an Illumina NovaSeq with 2 x 150 bp paired-end reads. As for the authors' bioinformatics: Reads were demultiplexed and collapsed into UMI-guided consensus sequences with migec v1.2.7. Using mixcr v2.1.11, UMI consensuses were aligned to TRA and TRB V and J templates and then assembled into clonotypes. Clonotypes were classified as expanded or contracted when called significant by both edgeR and NoisET, with noise models trained on biological replicates. For edgeR calls, the thresholds were a false discovery rate-adjusted p below 0.01 and a log2 fold-change of 1. As an exploratory analysis of dynamics, max-normalized trajectories of the 1000 most abundant clonotypes were examined by PCA with hierarchical clustering. Each responding clone was given a CD4 or CD8 phenotype based on the CD4+ and CD8+ repertoires, which had been sequenced separately. TCRdb reprocessing: public reads trimmed at Q25 with fastp, clones called with MiXCR, in-frame beta chains kept. Each entry merges the rows of one CDR3 protein and shows their most common DNA and genes. These V and J calls are TCRdb output, not the study's own analysis. The sample table lists around 430,000 distinct CDR3 sequences, more than 15% of them with a count of one. The top ten clonotypes cover roughly 21% of the sample.

The chain joins TRBV4-2 to TRBJ2-5; a weak D assignment points to TRBD2 (6 bases agree). The receptor comes from a man between 18 and 35 years old who had mild COVID-19 (a few samples of this study predate the infection). The sample titles of this study are shuffled in the database, so cell type and time point are left out; the donor was told from shared clones. Sequenced sample: PBMCs or a T cell subset sorted from them (not recorded which). CDR3 reads: CASSVGGDFQETQYF. The nucleotides read TGTGCCAGCAGCGTAGGTGGGGACTTTCAAGAGACCCAGTACTTC.